One and the same sample provided the 32 T cell receptor beta chains below, sequenced in a study of STAT5B mutations in CD4+ large granular lymphocyte leukemia. The repertoire was sequenced with immunoSEQ multiplex PCR; TCRdb's copy has only in-frame clones and lacks some. The sample consists of 37,000 or so clones, approximately 90% of them appearing once. Sequencing was performed on CD4+ T cells from blood buffy coats. These receptors originate from a human donor in good health.

The rearrangement joins TRBV5-5 to TRBJ1-5; maybe TRBD1 (6 bases). The CDR3 is 15 residues long. Looked up from germline, CDR1 is SGHKS and CDR2 is YYEKEE (reference sequence). The V end was cut by 1 base, the J end by 2 bases, with 10 bases between. CDR3 amino acids: CASSLRQDGNQPQHF. DNA for the CDR3: TGTGCCAGCAGCTTGAGACAGGACGGCAATCAGCCCCAGCATTTT.

The chain combines TRBV5-6 with TRBJ1-2; 7 nucleotides align to TRBD1. Trimming at V came to 0 bases and at J to 4 bases, leaving 3 bases not matched to a gene. The germline CDR1 and CDR2 sequences are SGHDT and YYEEEE. The CDR3 runs 14 residues. Here the CDR3 DNA reads TGTGCCAGCAGCTTGGTTTGGGACAGCTATGGCTACACCTTC. Encoded protein: CASSLVWDSYGYTF.

This chain connects TRBV7-6 to TRBJ2-2, with D hard to call. V dropped 2 bases and J dropped 6 bases, with 7 bases sitting between them. The CDR3 contains 13 residues. In germline, CDR1 is SGHVS, CDR2 FNYEAQ. DNA for the CDR3: TGTGCCAGCAGCTTATTAGGGTCCGGGGAGCTGTTTTTT. This encodes CASSLLGSGELFF.

This clone was seen only once. The chain combines TRBV5-1 with TRBJ2-1, with 8 bases aligning to TRBD1. This CDR3 is built from 15 residues. In germline, CDR1 is SGHRS, CDR2 YFSETQ. The junction had 5 bases not matched to a gene; V was cut back by 2 bases and J by 4 bases. This CDR3 reads CASSLGQGSYNEQFF. The CDR3 DNA reads TGCGCCAGCAGCTTAGGACAGGGTTCTTACAATGAGCAGTTCTTC.

The rearrangement links TRBV2 to TRBJ1-5; D is perhaps TRBD1 (5 bases). The CDR3 has 14 amino acids. Per germline, CDR1 SNHLY and CDR2 FYNNEI. V dropped 9 bases and J dropped 0 bases, with 12 bases sitting between them. In DNA form, the CDR3 reads TGTGCCAGTAGGGGAAACACTAGCAATCAGCCCCAGCATTTT. It encodes CASRGNTSNQPQHF.

The chain is built from TRBV10-3 and TRBJ1-1; no firm D call. Between the trimmed V and J ends, which lost 5 bases and 0 bases, there was a span of 4 bases. CDR1 and CDR2 from the germline V gene are ENHRY and SYGVKD. The CDR3 consists of 12 residues. The CDR3 coding sequence is TGTGCCATCAGTTTGATGAACACTGAAGCTTTCTTT. This gives the protein CAISLMNTEAFF.

For the CDR3, the DNA is TGTGCCAGCAGCTTAGGTCCCCCCAAATCTGGAAACACCATATATTTT. Protein sequence: CASSLGPPKSGNTIYF. The rearrangement uses TRBV7-2 and TRBJ1-3; D remains ambiguous. With 1 base removed from V and 1 base from J, the gap between germline ends came to 11 bases. Germline-derived CDR1 and CDR2 are SGHTA and FQGNSA. The CDR3 contains 16 residues.

The rearrangement joins TRBV28 to TRBJ2-1; no definite D call. CDR1 MDHEN and CDR2 SYDVKM come from the germline V gene. V was shortened by 4 bases and J by 5 bases, with 6 bases between the two germline ends. CDR3 length: 12 amino acids. CDR3 coding DNA: TGTGCCAGCAGTTCCAGCCACAATGAGCAGTTCTTC. It codes for CASSSSHNEQFF.

V gene TRBV2 combines with J gene TRBJ2-3, with 7 bases matching TRBD1. The CDR3 loop spans 13 amino acids. CDR1 and CDR2 (germline): SNHLY, FYNNEI. V lost 8 bases and J lost 2; bases outside the gene matches: 4. CDR3 region: CASGTDNTDTQYF. DNA of the CDR3: TGTGCCAGCGGGACAGACAACACAGATACGCAGTATTTT.

This clone is a singleton in its sample. This sequence joins TRBV5-8 and TRBJ2-1, with 8 bases aligning to TRBD2. The CDR3 has 15 residues. In germline, CDR1 is SGHTS, CDR2 YDEGEE. Unmatched junction bases numbered 9, after V lost 4 bases and J lost 6 bases. The CDR3 coding sequence is TGTGCCAGCAGCGAGCGGGGGCGGGGAATCAATGAGCAGTTCTTC. Translated: CASSERGRGINEQFF.

DNA of the CDR3: TGTGCCAGCAGCTACGAACAGGGGACGCAGTATTTT. As protein: CASSYEQGTQYF. The chain joins TRBV7-6 to TRBJ2-3, with 7 bases that match TRBD1. CDR1 is SGHVS, CDR2 FNYEAQ, per germline. The CDR3 consists of 12 residues. J was trimmed by 9 bases and V by 4 bases; bases with no gene match: 4.

The CDR3 DNA reads TGTGCCAGCAGTTTGGCCAGGGGGTTCACAGATACGCAGTATTTT. Amino acids: CASSLARGFTDTQYF. The chain carries TRBV28 and TRBJ2-3, with 7 bases lining up with TRBD1. This CDR3 comprises 15 residues. Germline lookup yields CDR1 MDHEN and CDR2 SYDVKM. Losses at the gene ends were 3 bases for V and 2 bases for J; bases not matched to a gene: 5.

The rearrangement uses TRBV10-3 and TRBJ2-1, with 7 bases aligning to TRBD2. The trim removed 8 bases at V and 5 bases at J, leaving 12 bases unmatched. Looked up from germline, CDR1 is ENHRY and CDR2 is SYGVKD. The CDR3 totals 15 residues. CDR3 region: CAIGGVASGHNEQFF. The CDR3 region has the DNA TGTGCCATCGGAGGAGTGGCTAGCGGACACAATGAGCAGTTCTTC.

This clone came up once. The V gene is TRBV19, the J gene TRBJ2-3, with TRBD2 identical over 15 bases. Looked up from germline, CDR1 is LNHDA and CDR2 is SQIVND (reference sequence). CDR3 length: 18 residues. V lost 0 bases and J lost 2; bases outside the gene matches: 3. The CDR3 sequence is CASSIEGLAGGHTDTQYF. CDR3 nucleotides: TGTGCCAGTAGTATAGAGGGACTAGCGGGAGGCCACACAGATACGCAGTATTTT.

This chain uses TRBV9 with TRBJ2-2; D is unclear. CDR1 and CDR2 (germline): SGDLS, YYNGEE. The CDR3 spans 12 residues. V lost 7 bases and J lost 5, with 9 bases in between. The CDR3 loop is CASRKETGELFF. The CDR3 DNA follows: TGTGCCAGCCGGAAGGAGACCGGGGAGCTGTTTTTT.

V is TRBV7-2 and J is TRBJ1-1, with D tentatively TRBD1 (6 bases). The CDR3 has 14 amino acids. The V end was cut by 5 bases, the J end by 3 bases, with 13 bases between. The V gene's germline CDR1 is SGHTA and CDR2 FQGNSA. The CDR3 loop is CASSEQGLDTEAFF. The CDR3 coding sequence is TGTGCCAGCAGCGAACAGGGATTGGACACTGAAGCTTTCTTT.

This rearrangement joins TRBV9 to TRBJ2-7; 8 bases line up with TRBD1. Trimming took 1 base from V and 2 from J; bases not matched to a gene: 8. The CDR3 spans 16 residues. Germline V CDR1 and CDR2: SGDLS, YYNGEE. The CDR3 sequence is CASSVSSQQGAYEQYF. DNA for the CDR3: TGTGCCAGCAGCGTAAGCTCACAACAGGGGGCCTACGAGCAGTACTTC.

This chain links TRBV18 with TRBJ2-7; TRBD1 matches 8 bases. Germline assignment: CDR1 KGHSH and CDR2 LQKENI. This CDR3 comprises 17 residues. Trimming removed 4 bases from V and 0 bases from J; junction bases left unmatched: 11. CDR3 residues: CASSRTGTGGASYEQYF. As DNA, the CDR3 is TGTGCCAGCTCACGTACCGGGACAGGAGGTGCCTCCTACGAGCAGTACTTC.

This clone showed up just once. J is TRBJ2-3 and V is TRBV19; 10 positions match TRBD1. The CDR3 runs to 15 residues. Germline loops: CDR1 LNHDA, CDR2 SQIVND (reference sequence). Trimming removed 10 bases from V and 1 base from J; junction bases left unmatched: 8. CDR3 in DNA: TGTGCCACAACCGCCGGGACAGGGGGCACAGATACGCAGTATTTT. Protein sequence: CATTAGTGGTDTQYF.

The chain recombines TRBV5-1 with TRBJ2-7; TRBD2 agrees at 7 bases. V lost 3 bases to trimming and J lost 2 bases; unmatched junction nucleotides: 5. The CDR3 runs to 14 residues. Germline lookup yields CDR1 SGHRS and CDR2 YFSETQ. CDR3 DNA sequence: TGCGCCAGCAGCTGGGGGGGGGTCCCCTACGAGCAGTACTTC. Residues: CASSWGGVPYEQYF.

This chain joins TRBV9 and TRBJ2-3; no clear D gene. Germline values: CDR1 SGDLS, CDR2 YYNGEE. Trimming removed 3 bases at V and 1 base at J, with 9 bases between. The CDR3 extends over 14 amino acids. CDR3 in DNA: TGTGCCAGCAGCGCGAAGACCGGCACAGATACGCAGTATTTT. It is translated as CASSAKTGTDTQYF.

The J gene is TRBJ2-1, the V gene TRBV15; the D gene is possibly TRBD1 (6 bases). V lost 2 bases and J lost 7, with 6 bases in between. The germline CDR1 and CDR2 sequences are LNHNV and YYDKDF (reference sequence). The CDR3 totals 12 residues. CDR3 sequence reads: CATSRRGNEQFF. CDR3 DNA: TGTGCCACCAGCAGAAGGGGGAATGAGCAGTTCTTC.

Concerning this clone: Germline is not matched at one junction end, which may reflect a read error. This rearrangement joins TRBV10-3 to TRBJ2-7; 10 positions match TRBD1. CDR3 length equals 15 residues. Germline V gives CDR1 ENHRY, CDR2 SYGVKD. The CDR3 reads CAIRDRDRGSHEQYF. For the CDR3, the DNA is TGTGCCATCAGGGACCGGGACAGGGGCTCCCACGAGCAGTACTTC.

On this clone: The junction and the germline gene differ at one end; a read error may be behind it. This chain links TRBV2 with TRBJ2-5; possible D gene TRBD2, 5 bases. The germline gives CDR1 SNHLY, CDR2 FYNNEI. The CDR3 spans 14 residues. Written as DNA, the CDR3 is TGTGCCAGCAGTAAAGCGGTAACTCAAGAGACCCAGTACTTC. Amino acids: CASSKAVTQETQYF.

The V gene is TRBV10-3, the J gene TRBJ2-7; possibly TRBD1 or TRBD2 for D (9 bases each). The germline gives CDR1 ENHRY, CDR2 SYGVKD. V lost 3 bases, J lost 2 bases, and 29 bases lay in between. The CDR3 loop spans 20 amino acids. CDR3 loop: CAISDPGQGMLAGGAYEQYF. The DNA of the CDR3 is TGTGCCATCAGTGATCCAGGACAGGGGATGTTGGCGGGAGGGGCCTACGAGCAGTACTTC.

A note on this clone: One end of the junction does not line up with germline, which may come from a read error. V is TRBV6-1 and J is TRBJ1-4, with D unresolved. CDR1 MNHNS and CDR2 SASEGT come from the germline V gene. This CDR3 spans 13 amino acids. CDR3 region: CASSEIVGVTPGF. The DNA for the CDR3 is TGTGCCAGCAGTGAGATCGTGGGAGTCACCCCAGGTTTT.

This clone was counted a few times. The chain couples TRBV15 to TRBJ2-1; 10 bases align to TRBD2. V was pared by 5 bases and J by 8 bases, with 6 bases of the junction left unmatched. In germline, CDR1 is LNHNV, CDR2 YYDKDF (reference sequence). The CDR3 is made up of 14 amino acids. In DNA form, the CDR3 reads TGTGCCACCAGCGCTCTAGCGGGAGACTATGAGCAGTTCTTC. Residues: CATSALAGDYEQFF.

This chain links TRBV19 with TRBJ1-1; no clear D. The V gene's germline CDR1 is LNHDA and CDR2 SQIVND (reference sequence). Trimming pared 8 bases from V and 3 bases from J, leaving 13 bases between. The CDR3 sequence is 13 residues long. The CDR3 region is CASLSSGYTEAFF. CDR3 nucleotides: TGTGCCAGTTTGTCATCGGGGTACACTGAAGCTTTCTTT.

CDR3 bases: TGTGCCAGCATCAAGCCGGGACTAGGATCCTACGAGCAGTACTTC. It specifies CASIKPGLGSYEQYF. V and J are TRBV28 and TRBJ2-7, with 8 bases identical to TRBD2. The CDR3 runs 15 residues. Looked up from germline, CDR1 is MDHEN and CDR2 is SYDVKM. Germline trimming cut 7 bases from V and 1 base from J; bases unmatched to any gene: 9.

The chain combines TRBV7-6 with TRBJ2-2, with D possibly called TRBD1 or TRBD2 (7 bases each). The germline gives CDR1 SGHVS, CDR2 FNYEAQ. Between the trimmed V and J ends, which lost 4 bases and 7 bases, there was a span of 13 bases. There are 14 residues in the CDR3. CDR3: CASSSTGEGGELFF. For the CDR3, the DNA is TGTGCCAGCAGCTCCACAGGGGAGGGCGGGGAGCTGTTTTTT. The entire variable domain, with the rest obtained from reference TRBV7-6 and TRBJ2-2, is as follows: GAGVSQSPRYKVTKRGQDVALRCDPISGHVSLYWYRQALGQGPEFLTYFNYEAQQDKSGLPNDRFSAERPEGSISTLTIQRTEQRDSAMYRCASSSTGEGGELFFGEGSRLTVL.

The J gene is TRBJ2-7, the V gene TRBV28; D is possibly TRBD1 (5 bases). The V and J ends lost 10 bases and 3 bases respectively, with 13 bases between them. CDR3 size: 12 residues. Germline V gene sequence: CDR1 MDHEN, CDR2 SYDVKM. Here the CDR3 reads CATRGRVYEQYF. As DNA, the CDR3 is TGTGCCACCAGAGGCAGGGTCTACGAGCAGTACTTC. Full variable domain (rest looked up from reference TRBV28 and TRBJ2-7): DVKVTQSSRYLVKRTGEKVFLECVQDMDHENMFWYRQDPGLGLRLIYFSYDVKMKEKGDIPEGYSVSREKKERFSLILESASTNQTSMYLCATRGRVYEQYFGPGTRLTVT.

The genes are TRBV6-5 and TRBJ1-2, with 10 positions matching TRBD1. The J segment lost 7 bases and the V segment lost 0 bases, leaving 8 bases of the junction unmatched. The CDR3 consists of 16 residues. Germline V gene sequence: CDR1 MNHEY, CDR2 SVGAGI. The CDR3 sequence is CASSYSTGTGVPGYTF. The CDR3 DNA reads as TGTGCCAGCAGTTACTCGACTGGGACAGGGGTACCTGGCTACACCTTC.